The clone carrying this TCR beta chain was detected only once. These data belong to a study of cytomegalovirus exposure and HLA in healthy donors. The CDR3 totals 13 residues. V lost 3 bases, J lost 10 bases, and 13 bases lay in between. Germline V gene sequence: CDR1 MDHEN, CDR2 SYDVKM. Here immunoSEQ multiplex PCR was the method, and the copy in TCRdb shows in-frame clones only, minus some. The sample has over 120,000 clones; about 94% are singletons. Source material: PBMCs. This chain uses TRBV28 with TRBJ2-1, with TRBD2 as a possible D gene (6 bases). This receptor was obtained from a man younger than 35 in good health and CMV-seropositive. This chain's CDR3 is CASSFLTGREQFF. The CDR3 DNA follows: TGTGCCAGCAGTTTCCTGACTGGGAGGGAGCAGTTCTTC.